This entry describes one T cell receptor beta chain. Donors in Cohort 3 counted as recovered after two negative PCRs, clearance, or symptom resolution. Germline CDR1 MNHEY, CDR2 SVGAGI. The CDR3 is 15 amino acids. The V end lost 5 bases, the J end lost 10 bases, and 23 bases lay between the germline ends. Repertoires were generated with immunoSEQ multiplex PCR, while TCRdb's copy carries only in-frame clones and drops some. The sample holds 250,000 to 350,000 clones; approximately 85% are singletons and the top ten take roughly 4%. This entry is derived from a study of blood T cell repertoires in COVID-19. Across the study: From the United States, Italy and Spain came samples of acute and convalescent COVID-19. Sample material is recorded as cDNA or gDNA derived from T cells, B-cell-depleted T cells, or PBMCs.

The sequence was obtained from a woman aged 25 to 45 who had recovered from COVID-19. The V call is TRBV6-5, the J call TRBJ1-2, with D possibly being TRBD1 (5 bases). The material sequenced was PBMCs or T cells enriched from blood (not recorded which). The CDR3 region is CASSLIGAGRVDYTF. CDR3 DNA: TGTGCCAGCAGTCTAATTGGGGCAGGGAGGGTAGACTACACCTTC.